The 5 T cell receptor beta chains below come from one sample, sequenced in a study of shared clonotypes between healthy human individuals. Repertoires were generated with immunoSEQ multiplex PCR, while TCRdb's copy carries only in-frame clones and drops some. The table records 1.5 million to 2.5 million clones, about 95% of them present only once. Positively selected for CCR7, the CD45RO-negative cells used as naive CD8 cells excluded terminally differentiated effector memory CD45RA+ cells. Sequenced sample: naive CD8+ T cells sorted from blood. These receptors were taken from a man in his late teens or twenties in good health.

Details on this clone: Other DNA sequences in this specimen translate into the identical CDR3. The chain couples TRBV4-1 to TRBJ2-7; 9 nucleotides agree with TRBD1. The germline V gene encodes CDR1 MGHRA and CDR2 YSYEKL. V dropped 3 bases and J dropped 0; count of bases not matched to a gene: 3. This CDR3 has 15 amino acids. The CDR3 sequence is CASSQDRGASYEQYF. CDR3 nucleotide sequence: TGCGCCAGCAGCCAGGACAGGGGCGCCTCCTACGAGCAGTACTTC.

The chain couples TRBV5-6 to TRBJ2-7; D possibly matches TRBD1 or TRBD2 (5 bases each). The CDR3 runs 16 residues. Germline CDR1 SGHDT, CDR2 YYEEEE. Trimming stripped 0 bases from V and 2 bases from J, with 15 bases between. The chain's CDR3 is CASSLAPGGLPYEQYF. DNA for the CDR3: TGTGCCAGCAGCTTGGCCCCTGGGGGTTTGCCCTACGAGCAGTACTTC.

The CDR3 nucleotides are TGTGCCAGCAGCGAAGGGACATCCGATAATTCACCCCTCCACTTT. Translating gives CASSEGTSDNSPLHF. The chain recombines TRBV5-4 with TRBJ1-6; D might be TRBD1 (6 bases). The CDR3 runs 15 residues. Between the trimmed V and J ends, which lost 4 bases and 5 bases, there was a span of 13 bases. Per the germline V gene, CDR1 is SGHNT and CDR2 is YYREEE (reference sequence).

The CDR3 loop reads CASSQGSGGLSNQPQHF. The CDR3 DNA follows: TGCGCCAGCAGCCAAGGCTCAGGGGGCTTGAGCAATCAGCCCCAGCATTTT. The chain has TRBV4-1 and TRBJ1-5; 8 bases agree with TRBD1. The J segment lost 1 base and the V segment lost 1 base, leaving 6 bases of the junction unmatched. CDR1 is MGHRA, CDR2 YSYEKL, per germline. CDR3 length equals 17 residues.

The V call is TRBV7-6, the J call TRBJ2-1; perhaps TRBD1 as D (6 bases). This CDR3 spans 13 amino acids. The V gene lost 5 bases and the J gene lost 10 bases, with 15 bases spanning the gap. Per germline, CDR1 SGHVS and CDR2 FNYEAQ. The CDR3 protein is CASSDPGQVEQFF. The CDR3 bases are TGTGCCAGCAGCGATCCGGGACAAGTGGAGCAGTTCTTC.